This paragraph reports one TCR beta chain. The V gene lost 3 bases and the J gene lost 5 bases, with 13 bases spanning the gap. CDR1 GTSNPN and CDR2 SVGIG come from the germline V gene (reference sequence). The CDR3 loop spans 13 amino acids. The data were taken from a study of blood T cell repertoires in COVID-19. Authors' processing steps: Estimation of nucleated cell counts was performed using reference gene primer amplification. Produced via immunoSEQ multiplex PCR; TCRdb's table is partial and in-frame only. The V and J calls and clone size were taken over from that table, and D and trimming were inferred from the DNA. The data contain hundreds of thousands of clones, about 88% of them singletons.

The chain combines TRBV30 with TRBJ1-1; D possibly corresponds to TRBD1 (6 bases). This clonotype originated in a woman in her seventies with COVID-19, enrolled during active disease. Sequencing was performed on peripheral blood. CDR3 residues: CAWREQGSTEAFF. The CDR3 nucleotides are TGTGCCTGGAGAGAACAGGGTTCGACTGAAGCTTTCTTT.